The 20 T cell receptor beta chains below all came from one sample that was sequenced in a study of blood T cells in healthy people across ages. The second PCR ran roughly 7 to 12 cycles with a sample-barcoded 5' primer and J-beta primers. Each CDR3 protein gets one entry after TCRdb re-called the 5' RACE reads with MiXCR. The table lists almost 800,000 distinct CDR3 sequences, roughly 50% of them singletons, with over 20% in the top ten. The sequenced material came from blood. The receptor source for this set is a man younger than 40 in good health.

The genes are TRBV27 and TRBJ2-7, with 14 bases aligning to TRBD2. The J segment lost 6 bases and the V segment lost 2 bases, leaving 3 bases of the junction unmatched. CDR3 size: 15 residues. Germline loops: CDR1 MNHEY, CDR2 SMNVEV (reference sequence). CDR3 nucleotide sequence: TGTGCCAGCAGTTTAGCGGGACTAGCGGGAGTCGAGCAGTACTTC. It translates to CASSLAGLAGVEQYF.

The V call is TRBV6-1, the J call TRBJ1-5; 9 positions match TRBD1. This CDR3 is 14 amino acids long. J gave up 6 bases and V 6 bases, and 6 bases lay outside the gene matches. Germline-derived CDR1 and CDR2 are MNHNS and SASEGT. DNA for the CDR3: TGTGCCAGCAGCGAAACAGGGGGCGGTCAGCCCCAGCATTTT. This encodes CASSETGGGQPQHF.

The rearrangement links TRBV4-2 to TRBJ2-1; the match to TRBD2 covers 8 bases. V gave up 0 bases and J gave up 6 bases; unmatched junction bases: 10. Germline V gene lookup returns CDR1 LGHNA and CDR2 YNFKEQ. This CDR3 has 17 amino acids. CDR3 sequence reads: CASSQEMVLAVPNEQFF. CDR3 nucleotides: TGTGCCAGCAGCCAAGAGATGGTACTAGCGGTCCCCAATGAGCAGTTCTTC.

The rearrangement uses TRBV3-1 and TRBJ2-3, with D hard to call. CDR3 length: 13 amino acids. Trimming cost V 2 bases and J 2 bases, with 5 bases left between them. CDR1 and CDR2 from the germline V gene are LGHDT and YNNKEL (reference sequence). CDR3 in amino acids: CASSQLPTDTQYF. Written as DNA, the CDR3 is TGTGCCAGCAGCCAATTACCCACAGATACGCAGTATTTT.

The V gene is TRBV20-1, the J gene TRBJ2-3, with TRBD2 matching over 12 bases. The V and J ends lost 1 base and 4 bases, in that order; junction bases with no gene match: 12. CDR1 and CDR2 (germline): DFQATT, SNEGSKA (reference sequence). The CDR3 consists of 18 residues. Written as DNA, the CDR3 is TGCAGTGCTAGAGCCCTGGGTCTAGCGGGGGGGCCCGCAGATACGCAGTATTTT. Translated, it gives CSARALGLAGGPADTQYF.

The chain links TRBV20-1 to TRBJ1-5, with 8 bases identical to TRBD1. Germline V CDR1 and CDR2: DFQATT, SNEGSKA (reference sequence). The CDR3 length is 12 residues. V was clipped by 6 bases and J by 4 bases; unmatched bases: 2. CDR3 sequence: CSARQGNQPQHF. The CDR3, as DNA: TGCAGTGCCAGACAGGGGAATCAGCCCCAGCATTTT.

As regards this clonotype: At one of its ends the junction is not consistent with the germline gene, which may arise from a read error. The chain is built from TRBV9 and TRBJ1-1, with unresolved D. The CDR3 totals 13 residues. Germline loops: CDR1 SGDLS, CDR2 YYNGEE. The CDR3: CVSSPDFNTEAFF. The CDR3 DNA follows: TGTGTCAGCAGCCCCGACTTTAACACTGAAGCTTTCTTT.

This clonotype was observed a handful of times. The chain uses TRBV3-1 and TRBJ1-2; the D is unclear. This CDR3 spans 15 amino acids. V lost 4 bases to trimming and J lost 7 bases, with 19 bases between them. Germline V CDR1 and CDR2: LGHDT, YNNKEL (reference sequence). The CDR3 DNA follows: TGTGCCAGCAGCCCAGTTCTGTTCGCACCAAGTGGCTACACCTTC. Translated: CASSPVLFAPSGYTF.

V is TRBV6-5 and J is TRBJ2-5; D may be TRBD2 (5 bases). CDR3 length equals 13 residues. Germline-derived CDR1 and CDR2 are MNHEY and SVGAGI. V was pared by 2 bases and J by 2 bases, with 6 bases between. The CDR3, as DNA: TGTGCCAGCAGTTACGACTATCAAGAGACCCAGTACTTC. It translates to CASSYDYQETQYF.

The CDR3 here is CASSYHISDEKLFF. The CDR3 DNA is TGTGCCAGCAGTTACCATATCAGTGATGAAAAACTGTTTTTT. The gene calls are TRBV6-2 or TRBV6-3 and TRBJ1-4; D is uncertain. Germline V gene lookup returns CDR1 MNHEY and CDR2 SVGEGT. Trimming took off 2 bases at V and 6 bases at J, with 10 bases between the two ends. This CDR3 has 14 amino acids.

This chain connects TRBV2 to TRBJ2-7, with 8 nucleotides matching TRBD1. In germline, CDR1 is SNHLY, CDR2 FYNNEI. The CDR3 loop spans 15 amino acids. J was trimmed by 2 bases and V by 8 bases; bases with no gene match: 11. As DNA, the CDR3 is TGTGCCAGCGGGGACCAGGGGGCCCCGACCTACGAGCAGTACTTC. Protein sequence: CASGDQGAPTYEQYF.

A few counts support this clonotype. V usage is TRBV9 and J usage is TRBJ2-7; D is ambiguous. The closer fit of TRBJ2-5 to the DNA end suggests the J call may be wrong. The CDR3 has 14 residues. Germline-derived CDR1 and CDR2 are SGDLS and YYNGEE. The CDR3 is CASSVDLVKGTQYF. Here the CDR3 DNA reads TGTGCCAGCAGCGTAGACCTAGTTAAGGGGACCCAGTACTTC.

The rearrangement joins TRBV4-2 to TRBJ2-7, with 10 bases fitting TRBD2. Germline V gene sequence: CDR1 LGHNA, CDR2 YNFKEQ. V lost 2 bases, J lost 3 bases, and 10 bases stayed unmatched. The CDR3 extends over 17 amino acids. CDR3 region: CASSQLAIAGGRYEQYF. The CDR3 nucleotides read TGTGCCAGCAGCCAACTCGCGATAGCGGGAGGACGCTACGAGCAGTACTTC.

This clonotype was observed a single time. The rearrangement joins TRBV7-8 to TRBJ2-3, with D unclear. Trimming removed 4 bases from V and 2 bases from J, with 10 bases in between. In germline, CDR1 is SGHVS, CDR2 FQNEAQ. CDR3 size: 14 residues. CDR3: CASSSQRPTDTQYF. The DNA for the CDR3 is TGTGCCAGCAGCTCTCAGAGACCCACAGATACGCAGTATTTT. The full variable domain, in which reference TRBV7-8 and TRBJ2-3 provide the parts outside the CDR3, is GAGVSQSPRYKVAKRGQDVALRCDPISGHVSLFWYQQALGQGPEFLTYFQNEAQLDKSGLPSDRFFAERPEGSVSTLKIQRTQQEDSAVYLCASSSQRPTDTQYFGPGTRLTVL.

The gene calls are TRBV6-5 and TRBJ2-3; TRBD1 aligns across 8 bases. The germline V gene has CDR1 MNHEY and CDR2 SVGAGI. This CDR3 has 15 amino acids. J lost 6 bases, V lost 6 bases, and 11 bases had no gene match. The CDR3 is CASSRRDRSSDTQYF. In DNA form, the CDR3 reads TGTGCCAGCAGCCGACGGGACAGGTCGTCTGATACGCAGTATTTT.

The genes are TRBV24-1 and TRBJ2-5; no reliable D call. The germline V gene has CDR1 KGHDR and CDR2 SFDVKD. The V and J ends lost 4 bases and 5 bases respectively, with 7 bases between them. The CDR3 has 12 residues. The CDR3 DNA reads TGTGCCACCAGTGACCTATACGAGACCCAGTACTTC. Translation: CATSDLYETQYF.

Here the CDR3 DNA reads TGTGCCAGCAGCCTTGATCCCACGTATGGCTACACCTTC. Translation: CASSLDPTYGYTF. The chain is built from TRBV5-5 and TRBJ1-2, with no clear D. The CDR3 consists of 13 residues. V shed 4 bases and J shed 5 bases, with 12 bases lying between them. Germline values: CDR1 SGHKS, CDR2 YYEKEE (reference sequence).

The genes are TRBV29-1 and TRBJ2-7; D uncertain. V was shortened by 6 bases and J by 3 bases, with 6 bases between the two germline ends. The CDR3 extends over 10 amino acids. Germline lookup yields CDR1 SQVTM and CDR2 ANQGSEA. CDR3 bases: TGCAGCGTGGTCATCTACGAGCAGTACTTC. Translating it yields CSVVIYEQYF.

This clonotype was found a few times. This chain links TRBV28 with TRBJ2-1; D ambiguous. Germline V gene sequence: CDR1 MDHEN, CDR2 SYDVKM. The CDR3 covers 13 residues. Trimming removed 3 bases from V and 2 bases from J, with 5 bases in between. In nucleotides, the CDR3 is TGTGCCAGCAGTTTTAGAGCCTACAATGAGCAGTTCTTC. It specifies CASSFRAYNEQFF.

V is TRBV5-1 and J is TRBJ2-5, with D tentatively TRBD2 (5 bases). Trimming removed 0 bases at V and 5 bases at J, with 14 bases between. Germline lookup yields CDR1 SGHRS and CDR2 YFSETQ. CDR3 size: 15 residues. The CDR3 bases are TGCGCCAGCAGCTTGGAGGCGAGGGATTGGGAGACCCAGTACTTC. Protein sequence: CASSLEARDWETQYF.